This T cell receptor beta chain was identified during a study of shared clonotypes between healthy human individuals. Overall study context: Plates per donor: three CD4 naive, three CD4 memory, two CD8 naive, one CD8 memory.

Produced via immunoSEQ multiplex PCR; TCRdb's table is partial and in-frame only. The sample lists around 940,000 clones; around three quarters were seen once. There were no recent acute infections or vaccinations among the donors, who were healthy HIV-negative adults. CD4+ cells yielded CD45RA+ naive and CD45RA-negative memory subsets. With 5 bases removed from V and 8 bases from J, the gap between germline ends came to 12 bases. Germline CDR1 SNHLY, CDR2 FYNNEI. The CDR3 is 13 amino acids. Study-wide results and limits: Naive subsets tended to show greater estimated richness than memory subsets.

This clone was observed a handful of times. As yet, its antigen is unknown. The chain uses TRBV2 and TRBJ1-4, with D maybe TRBD1 (5 bases). The receptor's source is a young man in good health. The material sequenced was memory CD4+ T cells sorted from blood. This sample's subset: CD45RA-negative fraction. CDR3 sequence reads: CASSLGVREKLFF. The CDR3 region has the DNA TGTGCCAGCAGTTTGGGGGTTAGGGAAAAACTGTTTTTT.